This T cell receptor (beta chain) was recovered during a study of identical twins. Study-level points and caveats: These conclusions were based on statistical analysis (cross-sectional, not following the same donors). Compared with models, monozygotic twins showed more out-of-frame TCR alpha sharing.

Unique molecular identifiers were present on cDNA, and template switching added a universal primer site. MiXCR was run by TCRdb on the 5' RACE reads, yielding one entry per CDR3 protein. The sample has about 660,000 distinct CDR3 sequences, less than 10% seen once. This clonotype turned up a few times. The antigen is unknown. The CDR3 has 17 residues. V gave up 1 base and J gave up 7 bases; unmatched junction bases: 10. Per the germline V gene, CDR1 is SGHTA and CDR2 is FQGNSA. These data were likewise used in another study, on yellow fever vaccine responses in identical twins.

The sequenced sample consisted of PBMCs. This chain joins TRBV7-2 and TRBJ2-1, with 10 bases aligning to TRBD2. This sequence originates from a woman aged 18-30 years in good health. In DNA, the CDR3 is TGTGCCAGCAGCTTAGTGGTCTACGGACTAGCGGCTAATGAGCAGTTCTTC. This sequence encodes CASSLVVYGLAANEQFF.